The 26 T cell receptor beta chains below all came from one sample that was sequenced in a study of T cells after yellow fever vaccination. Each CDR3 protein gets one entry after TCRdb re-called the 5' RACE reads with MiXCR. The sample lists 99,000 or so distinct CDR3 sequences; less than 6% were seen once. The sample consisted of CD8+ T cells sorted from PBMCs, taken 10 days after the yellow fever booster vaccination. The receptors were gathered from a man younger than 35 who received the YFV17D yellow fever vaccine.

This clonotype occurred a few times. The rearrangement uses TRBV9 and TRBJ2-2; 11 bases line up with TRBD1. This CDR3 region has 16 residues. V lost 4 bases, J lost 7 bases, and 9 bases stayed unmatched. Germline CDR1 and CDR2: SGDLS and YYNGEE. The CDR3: CASSPTGQGVIGELFF. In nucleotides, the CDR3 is TGTGCCAGCAGCCCTACGGGACAGGGGGTGATCGGGGAGCTGTTTTTT.

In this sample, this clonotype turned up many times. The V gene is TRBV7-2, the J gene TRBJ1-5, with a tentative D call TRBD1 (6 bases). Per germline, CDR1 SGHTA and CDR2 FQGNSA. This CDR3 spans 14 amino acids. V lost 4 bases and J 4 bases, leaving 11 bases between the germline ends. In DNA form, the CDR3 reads TGTGCCAGCAGCTCCAGGGGATGGAATCAGCCCCAGCATTTT. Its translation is CASSSRGWNQPQHF. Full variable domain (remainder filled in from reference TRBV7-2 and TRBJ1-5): GAGVSQSPSNKVTEKGKDVELRCDPISGHTALYWYRQSLGQGLEFLIYFQGNSAPDKSGLPSDRFSAERTGGSVSTLTIQRTQQEDSAVYLCASSSRGWNQPQHFGDGTRLSIL.

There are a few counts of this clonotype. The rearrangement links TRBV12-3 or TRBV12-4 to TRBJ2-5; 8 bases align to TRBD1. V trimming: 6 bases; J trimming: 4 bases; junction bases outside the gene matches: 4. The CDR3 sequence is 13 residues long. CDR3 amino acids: CASRDRGRETQYF. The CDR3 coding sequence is TGTGCCAGCAGAGACAGGGGACGAGAGACCCAGTACTTC.

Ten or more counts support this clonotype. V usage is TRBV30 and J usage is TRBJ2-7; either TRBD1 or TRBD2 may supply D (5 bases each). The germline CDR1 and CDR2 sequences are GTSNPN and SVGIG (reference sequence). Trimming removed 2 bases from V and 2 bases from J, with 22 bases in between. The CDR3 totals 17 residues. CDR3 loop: CAWSPSPGTDYTYEQYF. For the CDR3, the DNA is TGTGCCTGGAGTCCGTCCCCAGGGACCGATTATACCTACGAGCAGTACTTC.

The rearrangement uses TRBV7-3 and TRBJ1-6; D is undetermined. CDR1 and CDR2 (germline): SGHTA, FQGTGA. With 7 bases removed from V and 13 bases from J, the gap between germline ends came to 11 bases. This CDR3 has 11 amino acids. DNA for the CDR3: TGTGCCAGCATCCTAATGGGTCCCCTCCACTTT. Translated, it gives CASILMGPLHF.

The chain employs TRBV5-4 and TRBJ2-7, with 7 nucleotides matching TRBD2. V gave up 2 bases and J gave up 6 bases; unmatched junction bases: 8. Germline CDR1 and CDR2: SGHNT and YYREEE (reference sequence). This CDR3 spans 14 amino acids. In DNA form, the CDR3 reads TGTGCCAGCAGCTTATGGGGGGGAGCGGTCGAGCAGTACGTC. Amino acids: CASSLWGGAVEQYV.

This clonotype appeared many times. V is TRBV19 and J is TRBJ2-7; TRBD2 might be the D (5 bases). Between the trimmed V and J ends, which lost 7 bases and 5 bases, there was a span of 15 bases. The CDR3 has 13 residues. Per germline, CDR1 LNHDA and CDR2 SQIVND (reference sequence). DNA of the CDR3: TGTGCCAGTAAGGGAAAAGGACTGGACGAGCAGTACTTC. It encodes CASKGKGLDEQYF.

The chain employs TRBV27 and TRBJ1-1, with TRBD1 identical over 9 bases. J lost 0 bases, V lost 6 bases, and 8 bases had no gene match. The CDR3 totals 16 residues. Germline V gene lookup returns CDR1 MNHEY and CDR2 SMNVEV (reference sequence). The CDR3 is CASRSDRGAMNTEAFF. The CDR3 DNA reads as TGTGCCAGCAGATCCGACAGGGGGGCCATGAACACTGAAGCTTTCTTT.

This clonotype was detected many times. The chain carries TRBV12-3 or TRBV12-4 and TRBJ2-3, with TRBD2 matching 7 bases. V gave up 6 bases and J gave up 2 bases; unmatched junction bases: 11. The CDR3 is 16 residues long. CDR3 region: CASSPTSGAPTDTQYF. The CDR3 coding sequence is TGTGCCAGCAGCCCAACAAGCGGGGCCCCCACAGATACGCAGTATTTT.

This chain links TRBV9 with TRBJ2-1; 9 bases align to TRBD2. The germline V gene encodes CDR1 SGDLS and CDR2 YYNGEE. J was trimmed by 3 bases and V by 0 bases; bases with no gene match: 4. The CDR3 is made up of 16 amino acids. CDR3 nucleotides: TGTGCCAGCAGCGTAGGCGGGGGGGGATTCTACAATGAGCAGTTCTTC. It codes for CASSVGGGGFYNEQFF.

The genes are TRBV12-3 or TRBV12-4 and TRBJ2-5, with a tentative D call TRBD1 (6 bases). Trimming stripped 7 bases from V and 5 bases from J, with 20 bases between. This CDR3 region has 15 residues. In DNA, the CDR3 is TGTGCCAGCAATTGGGGTAGGGGCCAGGGGGAGACCCAGTACTTC. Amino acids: CASNWGRGQGETQYF.

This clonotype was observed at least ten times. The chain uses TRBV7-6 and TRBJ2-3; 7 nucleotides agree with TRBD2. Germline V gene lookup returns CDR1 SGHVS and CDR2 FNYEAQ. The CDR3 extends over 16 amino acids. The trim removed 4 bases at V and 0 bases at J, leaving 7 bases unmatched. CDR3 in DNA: TGTGCCAGCAGCTCCTATTCGCGGGGGAGCACAGATACGCAGTATTTT. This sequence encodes CASSSYSRGSTDTQYF.

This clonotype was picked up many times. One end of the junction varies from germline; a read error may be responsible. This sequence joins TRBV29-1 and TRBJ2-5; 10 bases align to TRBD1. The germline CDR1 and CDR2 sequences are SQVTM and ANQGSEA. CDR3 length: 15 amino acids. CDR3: CSVEGTGVREETQYF. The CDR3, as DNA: TGCAGCGTCGAAGGGACAGGGGTGAGGGAAGAGACCCAGTACTTC.

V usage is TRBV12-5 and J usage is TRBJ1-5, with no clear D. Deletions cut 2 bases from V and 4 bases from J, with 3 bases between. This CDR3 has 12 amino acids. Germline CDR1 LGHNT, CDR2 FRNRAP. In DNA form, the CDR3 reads TGTGCTAGTGGTTTGCCTAATCAGCCCCAGCATTTT. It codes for CASGLPNQPQHF. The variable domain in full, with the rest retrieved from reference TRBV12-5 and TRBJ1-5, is DARVTQTPRHKVTEMGQEVTMRCQPILGHNTVFWYRQTMMQGLELLAYFRNRAPLDDSGMPKDRFSAEMPDATLATLKIQPSEPRDSAVYFCASGLPNQPQHFGDGTRLSIL.

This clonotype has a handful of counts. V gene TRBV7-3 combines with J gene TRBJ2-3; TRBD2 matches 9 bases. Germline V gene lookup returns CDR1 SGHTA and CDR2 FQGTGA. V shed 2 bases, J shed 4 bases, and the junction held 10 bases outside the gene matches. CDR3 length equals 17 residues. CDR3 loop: CASSLFGAGGHPDTQYF. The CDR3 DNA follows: TGTGCCAGCAGCTTATTCGGAGCGGGGGGCCACCCAGATACGCAGTATTTT.

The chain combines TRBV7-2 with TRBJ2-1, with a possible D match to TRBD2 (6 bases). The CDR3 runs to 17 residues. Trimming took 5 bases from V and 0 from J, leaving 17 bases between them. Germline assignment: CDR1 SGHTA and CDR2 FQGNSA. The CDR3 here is CASSRWRRESSYNEQFF. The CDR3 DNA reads TGTGCCAGCAGCCGATGGCGGCGGGAAAGCTCCTACAATGAGCAGTTCTTC.

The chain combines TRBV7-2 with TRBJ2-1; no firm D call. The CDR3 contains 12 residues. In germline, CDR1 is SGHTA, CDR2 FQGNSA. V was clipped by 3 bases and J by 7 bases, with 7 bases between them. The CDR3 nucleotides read TGTGCCAGCAGCTTTCGGGTTAATGAGCAGTTCTTC. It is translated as CASSFRVNEQFF.

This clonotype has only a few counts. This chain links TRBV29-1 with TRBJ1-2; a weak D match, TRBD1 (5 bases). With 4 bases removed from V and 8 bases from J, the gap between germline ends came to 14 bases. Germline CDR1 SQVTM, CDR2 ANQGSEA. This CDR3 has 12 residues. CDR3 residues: CSVVGQGAGYTF. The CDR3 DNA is TGCAGCGTTGTAGGGCAGGGTGCCGGCTACACCTTC.

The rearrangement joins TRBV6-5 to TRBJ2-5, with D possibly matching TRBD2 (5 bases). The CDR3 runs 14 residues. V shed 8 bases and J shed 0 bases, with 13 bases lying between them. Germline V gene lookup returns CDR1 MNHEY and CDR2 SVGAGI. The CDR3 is CASQTAEYQETQYF. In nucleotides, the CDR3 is TGTGCCAGCCAAACAGCGGAGTACCAAGAGACCCAGTACTTC.

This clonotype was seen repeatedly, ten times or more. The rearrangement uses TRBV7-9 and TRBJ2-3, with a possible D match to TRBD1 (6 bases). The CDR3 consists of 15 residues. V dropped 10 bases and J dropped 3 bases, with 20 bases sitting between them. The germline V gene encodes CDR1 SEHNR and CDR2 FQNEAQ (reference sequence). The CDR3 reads CATSRGPDRTDTQYF. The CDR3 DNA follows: TGTGCCACCTCGAGGGGTCCAGACAGGACAGATACGCAGTATTTT.

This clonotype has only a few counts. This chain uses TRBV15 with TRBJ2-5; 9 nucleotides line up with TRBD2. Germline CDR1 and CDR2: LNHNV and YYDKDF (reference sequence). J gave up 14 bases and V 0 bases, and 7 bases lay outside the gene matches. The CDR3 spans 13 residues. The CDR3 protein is CATSRDLLAGLYF. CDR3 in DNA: TGTGCCACCAGCAGAGATTTGCTAGCGGGGCTATACTTC.

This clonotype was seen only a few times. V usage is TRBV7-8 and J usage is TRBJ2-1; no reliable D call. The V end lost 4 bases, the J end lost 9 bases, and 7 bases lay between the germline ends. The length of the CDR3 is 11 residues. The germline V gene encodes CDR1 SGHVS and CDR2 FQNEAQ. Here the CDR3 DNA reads TGTGCCAGCAGCTACGCTGCTGAGCAGTTCTTC. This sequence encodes CASSYAAEQFF.

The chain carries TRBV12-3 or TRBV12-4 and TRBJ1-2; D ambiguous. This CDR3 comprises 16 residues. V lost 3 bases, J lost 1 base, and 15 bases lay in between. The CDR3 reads CASSFGPPPVNYGYTF. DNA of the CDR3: TGTGCCAGCAGTTTTGGCCCACCGCCAGTTAACTATGGCTACACCTTC.

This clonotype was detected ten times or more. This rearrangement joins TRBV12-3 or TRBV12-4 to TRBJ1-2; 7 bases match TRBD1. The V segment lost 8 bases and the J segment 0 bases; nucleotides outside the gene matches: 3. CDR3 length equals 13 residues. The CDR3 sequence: CASGDSTNYGYTF. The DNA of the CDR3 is TGTGCCAGCGGGGACAGTACTAACTATGGCTACACCTTC.

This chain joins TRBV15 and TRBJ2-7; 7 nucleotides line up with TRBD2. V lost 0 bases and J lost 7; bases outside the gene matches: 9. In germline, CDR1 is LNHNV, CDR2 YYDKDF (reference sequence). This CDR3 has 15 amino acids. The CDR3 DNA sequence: TGTGCCACCAGCAGAGATGCTCAGCGGGGAGAAGAGCAGTACTTC. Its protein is CATSRDAQRGEEQYF.

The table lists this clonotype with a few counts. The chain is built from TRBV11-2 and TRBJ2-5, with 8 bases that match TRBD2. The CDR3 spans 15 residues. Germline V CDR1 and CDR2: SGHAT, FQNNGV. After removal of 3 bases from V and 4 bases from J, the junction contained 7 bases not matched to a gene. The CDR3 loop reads CASSLEGTSGETQYF. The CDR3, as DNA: TGTGCCAGCAGCTTGGAAGGGACTAGTGGAGAGACCCAGTACTTC.